This T cell receptor (beta chain) comes out of a study of blood T cell repertoires in COVID-19. About the study: Acute-phase and convalescent COVID-19 samples originated in the United States, Italy and Spain.

With respect to this clone: Compared with germline, one end of the junction differs, possibly owing to a read error.

This CDR3 has 14 amino acids. Per the germline V gene, CDR1 is SNHLY and CDR2 is FYNNEI. Authors' analysis steps: Estimation of nucleated cell counts relied on the amplification of reference gene primers. Data came from immunoSEQ multiplex PCR; TCRdb stores just in-frame clones and leaves some out. The V and J calls and clone size come from that table; D and trimming were worked out from the DNA. The sample has some 69,000 clones, 90% seen once. Recruited during active infection, patients (from Seattle) were subsequently followed longitudinally. The chain employs TRBV2 and TRBJ1-2, with 7 bases fitting TRBD1. The sequence was obtained from a man aged 45-65 years with COVID-19, enrolled during active disease. Sequencing input: peripheral blood. CDR3 amino acids: CTSTPWDSSYGYTF. The DNA for the CDR3 is TGTACCAGCACCCCTTGGGACAGTTCCTATGGCTACACCTTC. The variable domain in full, with the rest retrieved from reference TRBV2 and TRBJ1-2, is EPEVTQTPSHQVTQMGQEVILRCVPISNHLYFYWYRQILGQKVEFLVSFYNNEISEKSEIFDDQFSVERPDGSNFTLKIRSTKLEDSAMYFCTSTPWDSSYGYTFGSGTRLTVV.